One sample yielded the 28 T cell receptor beta chains listed below, sequenced in a study of T cells in Graves' hyperthyroidism and ophthalmopathy. It was RNA transcripts that yielded the amplified TCR beta CDR3 regions. The HTBI primer set was used in a first-round RT-PCR of the TCR CDR3. TCRdb used MiXCR to reprocess the multiplex PCR reads, holding one entry per CDR3 protein. Here the sample spans under 550,000 distinct CDR3 sequences, about 13% being singletons. The sequenced sample consisted of blood. Every receptor here comes from a woman between 18 and 30 years old with Graves' hyperthyroidism.

V usage is TRBV15 and J usage is TRBJ1-6; no firm D call. V was clipped by 8 bases and J by 8 bases, with 13 bases between them. The CDR3 runs to 13 residues. The germline CDR1 and CDR2 sequences are LNHNV and YYDKDF (reference sequence). This CDR3 is CATSRTKDSPLHF. The CDR3 DNA reads TGTGCCACCTCTCGGACGAAAGATTCACCCCTCCACTTT.

This clonotype was seen repeatedly, ten times or more. The rearrangement uses TRBV3-1 and TRBJ2-3; 8 positions agree with TRBD2. The CDR3 contains 14 residues. Germline V gene sequence: CDR1 LGHDT, CDR2 YNNKEL (reference sequence). V lost 5 bases, J lost 4 bases, and 5 bases stayed unmatched. The CDR3 sequence is CASSVSGSADTQYF. The CDR3 DNA sequence: TGTGCCAGCAGCGTCAGCGGGAGTGCAGATACGCAGTATTTT.

The CDR3 reads CSARDPLAGDRNEQFF. In DNA form, the CDR3 reads TGCAGTGCTAGAGATCCCCTAGCGGGAGATAGGAATGAGCAGTTCTTC. The chain joins TRBV20-1 to TRBJ2-1, with 10 bases matching TRBD2. V was clipped by 0 bases and J by 7 bases; unmatched bases: 9. Per germline, CDR1 DFQATT and CDR2 SNEGSKA (reference sequence). The CDR3 runs 16 residues.

This clonotype was detected ten times or more. In DNA, the CDR3 is TGTGCCAGTACCGGGACAGGGGGCTACGAGCAGTACTTC. Its translation: CASTGTGGYEQYF. This chain uses TRBV19 with TRBJ2-7; 11 bases are a match to TRBD1. Trimming removed 7 bases from V and 3 bases from J; junction bases left unmatched: 2. The CDR3 is 13 residues long. Germline loops: CDR1 LNHDA, CDR2 SQIVND (reference sequence).

The chain has TRBV30 and TRBJ1-4; TRBD1 aligns across 7 bases. In germline, CDR1 is GTSNPN, CDR2 SVGIG (reference sequence). J was trimmed by 8 bases and V by 7 bases; bases with no gene match: 7. The CDR3 consists of 12 residues. DNA for the CDR3: TGTGCCTTAGACAGGGTAAAAGAAAAACTGTTTTTT. Residues: CALDRVKEKLFF.

This clonotype was seen more than once but under ten times. The V gene is TRBV9, the J gene TRBJ2-1; 10 nucleotides agree with TRBD1. The germline gives CDR1 SGDLS, CDR2 YYNGEE. The CDR3 has 15 residues. V gave up 5 bases and J gave up 7 bases; unmatched junction bases: 9. CDR3 DNA: TGTGCCAGCAGTCCTGACAGGGGGCTAAATAATGAGCAGTTCTTC. Protein: CASSPDRGLNNEQFF.

This clonotype was observed at least ten times. The chain has TRBV2 and TRBJ1-2; D may be TRBD1 (6 bases). From germline, CDR1 is SNHLY and CDR2 FYNNEI. The CDR3 is made up of 14 amino acids. The V end was cut by 4 bases, the J end by 3 bases, with 12 bases between. CDR3 bases: TGTGCCAGCAGTGCCCGGGACACCTACTATGGCTACACCTTC. Amino acids: CASSARDTYYGYTF.

This clonotype came up many times. This chain joins TRBV12-3 or TRBV12-4 and TRBJ1-5; D possibly corresponds to TRBD1 (5 bases). The CDR3 is made up of 14 amino acids. V lost 5 bases, J lost 6 bases, and 14 bases lay in between. The CDR3 is CASSAGGKGQPQHF. CDR3 nucleotides: TGTGCCAGCAGTGCTGGGGGGAAGGGTCAGCCCCAGCATTTT.

This clonotype was seen only once. In DNA, the CDR3 is TGTGCCAGTGAAAGGCTAGCGGGAGGGTACGAGCAGTACTTC. Amino acid sequence: CASERLAGGYEQYF. V gene TRBV6-1 combines with J gene TRBJ2-7; TRBD2 aligns across 12 bases. The CDR3 totals 14 residues. Per the germline V gene, CDR1 is MNHNS and CDR2 is SASEGT. V lost 9 bases to trimming and J lost 4 bases; unmatched junction nucleotides: 7.

This clonotype was detected ten times or more. The rearrangement joins TRBV5-1 to TRBJ1-1; a possible D gene is TRBD1 (6 bases). The CDR3 spans 16 residues. CDR1 is SGHRS, CDR2 YFSETQ, per germline. Trimming left V 3 bases short and J 0 bases short, with 15 bases between. As DNA, the CDR3 is TGCGCCAGCAGCTCCCGGACAGCGGCCTTGAACACTGAAGCTTTCTTT. Its protein product is CASSSRTAALNTEAFF.

This clonotype was counted at least ten times. V is TRBV11-2 and J is TRBJ2-1, with D possibly being TRBD1 or TRBD2 (6 bases each). This CDR3 region has 13 residues. Germline V CDR1 and CDR2: SGHAT, FQNNGV. The V end was cut by 4 bases, the J end by 10 bases, with 14 bases between. CDR3 sequence reads: CASSSPGAPEQFF. The DNA for the CDR3 is TGTGCCAGCAGCTCCCCGGGGGCCCCCGAGCAGTTCTTC.

This chain connects TRBV10-3 to TRBJ1-3; unclear D gene. Looked up from germline, CDR1 is ENHRY and CDR2 is SYGVKD. The CDR3 extends over 12 amino acids. The V gene lost 7 bases and the J gene lost 0 bases, with 4 bases spanning the gap. CDR3 DNA sequence: TGTGCCATCATGTCCTCTGGAAACACCATATATTTT. Its translation is CAIMSSGNTIYF.

This clonotype was seen repeatedly, ten times or more. The gene calls are TRBV19 and TRBJ1-5; 8 nucleotides agree with TRBD1. CDR1 and CDR2 (germline): LNHDA, SQIVND (reference sequence). Germline trimming cut 0 bases from V and 0 bases from J; bases unmatched to any gene: 7. The CDR3 runs to 18 residues. CDR3 DNA sequence: TGTGCCAGTAGTATAGAGGGGGACAGGTTCGATAGCAATCAGCCCCAGCATTTT. It translates to CASSIEGDRFDSNQPQHF. Using reference TRBV19 and TRBJ1-5 for the parts outside the CDR3, the full variable domain is DGGITQSPKYLFRKEGQNVTLSCEQNLNHDAMYWYRQDPGQGLRLIYYSQIVNDFQKGDIAEGYSVSREKKESFPLTVTSAQKNPTAFYLCASSIEGDRFDSNQPQHFGDGTRLSIL.

This clonotype was counted only a few times. CDR3 sequence (DNA): TGTGCCAGCAGTTTCATACCTTCGATATGGCGGGAGAGGAGGTCCTACAATGAGCAGTTCTTC. This encodes CASSFIPSIWRERRSYNEQFF. The V and J genes are TRBV27 and TRBJ2-1; 7 nucleotides agree with TRBD2. This CDR3 has 21 amino acids. Per the germline V gene, CDR1 is MNHEY and CDR2 is SMNVEV (reference sequence). V dropped 3 bases and J dropped 1; count of bases not matched to a gene: 21.

This clonotype was detected only a few times. The chain uses TRBV10-1 and TRBJ1-1; D gene uncertain. V was pared by 5 bases and J by 3 bases, with 10 bases between. Germline loops: CDR1 WNHNN, CDR2 SYGVQD (reference sequence). The CDR3 covers 13 residues. The CDR3 DNA is TGCGCCAGCAGTCTGATGACCGACACTGAAGCTTTCTTT. Its translation is CASSLMTDTEAFF.

This clonotype has at least ten counts. The rearrangement uses TRBV6-5 and TRBJ2-3, with TRBD1 matching 7 bases. This CDR3 spans 16 amino acids. The V and J ends lost 8 bases and 1 base, in that order; junction bases with no gene match: 12. The germline V gene has CDR1 MNHEY and CDR2 SVGAGI. CDR3 sequence (DNA): TGTGCCAGCGGTACTATCGGGACAGCACGCACAGATACGCAGTATTTT. Translated, it gives CASGTIGTARTDTQYF.

This clonotype showed up many times. The V and J genes are TRBV27 and TRBJ2-1; 7 nucleotides agree with TRBD1. With V trimmed by 5 bases and J by 2 bases, 6 bases remained unmatched. CDR3 length equals 15 residues. Per the germline V gene, CDR1 is MNHEY and CDR2 is SMNVEV (reference sequence). CDR3 residues: CASSPWTGTYNEQFF. The CDR3 coding sequence is TGTGCCAGCAGTCCATGGACAGGCACCTACAATGAGCAGTTCTTC.

This clonotype has ten or more counts. The chain couples TRBV30 to TRBJ2-7; D gene uncertain. Germline V gives CDR1 GTSNPN, CDR2 SVGIG (reference sequence). V lost 0 bases and J 2 bases, leaving 2 bases between the germline ends. This CDR3 is built from 11 residues. CDR3 nucleotide sequence: TGTGCCTGGAGTGTAACCTACGAGCAGTACTTC. Its translation is CAWSVTYEQYF.

This clonotype was seen a single time. A much larger clone lies one base from this, so it may be a read error. The chain couples TRBV29-1 to TRBJ2-5, with D perhaps TRBD1 or TRBD2 (5 bases each). The CDR3 covers 13 residues. The germline V gene has CDR1 SQVTM and CDR2 ANQGSEA. CDR3 DNA sequence: TGCAGCGTTGATTGGGACGATCAAGGGACCCAGTACTTC. Translation: CSVDWDDQGTQYF.

This clonotype occurred once. The V gene is TRBV6-1, the J gene TRBJ2-2, with TRBD2 identical over 7 bases. V was pared by 5 bases and J by 6 bases, with 12 bases of the junction left unmatched. Germline CDR1 reads MNHNS; CDR2 reads SASEGT. The CDR3 runs 16 residues. Here the CDR3 DNA reads TGTGCCAGCAGTCGCCCCGGGACGGGAGGCCCCGGGGAGCTGTTTTTT. This translates into CASSRPGTGGPGELFF.

This clonotype was observed many times. The chain employs TRBV5-1 and TRBJ2-5; 7 bases fit TRBD2. With 3 bases clipped from V and 2 bases from J, the junction kept 4 bases outside the gene matches. The CDR3 contains 14 residues. Per germline, CDR1 SGHRS and CDR2 YFSETQ. In DNA, the CDR3 is TGCGCCAGCAGCTGGGAGGGAGCTCAAGAGACCCAGTACTTC. This encodes CASSWEGAQETQYF. Together with reference TRBV5-1 and TRBJ2-5, the CDR3 gives the full variable domain: KAGVTQTPRYLIKTRGQQVTLSCSPISGHRSVSWYQQTPGQGLQFLFEYFSETQRNKGNFPGRFSGRQFSNSRSEMNVSTLELGDSALYLCASSWEGAQETQYFGPGTRLLVL.

V gene TRBV29-1 combines with J gene TRBJ1-2, with D possibly matching TRBD1 (6 bases). The CDR3 loop spans 12 amino acids. V lost 8 bases to trimming and J lost 11 bases, with 21 bases between them. The V gene's germline CDR1 is SQVTM and CDR2 ANQGSEA. The CDR3 spells CSSLGADLGYTF. The CDR3 DNA reads as TGCAGCTCCCTGGGGGCAGACCTTGGGTACACCTTC.

The chain joins TRBV5-5 to TRBJ2-7; D unclear. CDR1 is SGHKS and CDR2 is YYEKEE in the germline V gene (reference sequence). The length of the CDR3 is 11 residues. The V end lost 3 bases, the J end lost 6 bases, and 7 bases lay between the germline ends. The DNA of the CDR3 is TGTGCCAGCAGCTCCGGTACCGAGCAGTACTTC. Encoded protein: CASSSGTEQYF. The full variable domain, in which reference TRBV5-5 and TRBJ2-7 provide the parts outside the CDR3, is DAGVTQSPTHLIKTRGQQVTLRCSPISGHKSVSWYQQVLGQGPQFIFQYYEKEERGRGNFPDRFSARQFPNYSSELNVNALLLGDSALYLCASSSGTEQYFGPGTRLTVT.

The sample holds a few counts of this clonotype. The gene calls are TRBV6-5 and TRBJ2-1; 8 nucleotides align to TRBD1. Germline lookup yields CDR1 MNHEY and CDR2 SVGAGI. With 4 bases clipped from V and 6 bases from J, the junction kept 11 bases outside the gene matches. The CDR3 totals 16 residues. For the CDR3, the DNA is TGTGCCAGCAGTTTTTTCAGGGGGCCTGCGGGCAATGAGCAGTTCTTC. Its protein is CASSFFRGPAGNEQFF.

This clonotype is classed as medium-sized. At one of its ends the junction is not consistent with the germline gene, which may arise from a read error. The V and J genes are TRBV12-3 or TRBV12-4 and TRBJ2-7; no clear D. The CDR3 has 11 amino acids. This CDR3 is CASSLVGEQYF. The CDR3 DNA reads as TGTGCCAGCAGCTTAGTCGGCGAGCAGTACTTC.

The chain couples TRBV6-2 or TRBV6-3 to TRBJ2-2; D remains unclear. The CDR3 length is 14 residues. The germline V gene has CDR1 MNHEY and CDR2 SVGEGT. The germline V and J ends were trimmed by 2 bases and 3 bases, with 7 bases remaining between them. CDR3 nucleotide sequence: TGTGCCAGCAGTTACCGACGGGACACCGGGGAGCTGTTTTTT. Amino acids: CASSYRRDTGELFF.

This clonotype was found many times. The V gene is TRBV7-2, the J gene TRBJ1-6; D might be TRBD1 (6 bases). Between the trimmed V and J ends, which lost 5 bases and 6 bases, there was a span of 20 bases. The CDR3 covers 17 residues. Germline loops: CDR1 SGHTA, CDR2 FQGNSA. The CDR3 reads CASSRLGPLGANSPLHF. DNA for the CDR3: TGTGCCAGCAGCCGATTGGGACCCCTGGGGGCTAATTCACCCCTCCACTTT.

This clonotype was recorded at least ten times. The V gene is TRBV6-6, the J gene TRBJ1-1, with D unclear. Deletions cut 2 bases from V and 0 bases from J, with 13 bases between. CDR3 size: 16 residues. Germline V gene lookup returns CDR1 MNHNY and CDR2 SVGAGI (reference sequence). The CDR3 bases are TGTGCCAGCAGTTACGGGCATTCCCGGGTGAACACTGAAGCTTTCTTT. Translating gives CASSYGHSRVNTEAFF.